These T cell receptor beta chains were read from a single sample in a study of blood T cell repertoires in COVID-19. Assay used: immunoSEQ multiplex PCR; TCRdb lists only in-frame clones, some missing. The sample has some 200,000 clones; 80% are singletons. The sample comprised peripheral blood. The receptors were sampled from a human donor in a cohort sampled during active COVID-19. Each CDR3 is given with its conserved first and last residue. D genes are given only for firm matches. Clone size appears in some rows only: once, few, many, or a class for an expanded clone.

TRBV6-5	few	TRBJ2-5	NA	CASTVEGAWETQYF	TGTGCCAGCACTGTGGAGGGGGCATGGGAGACCCAGTACTTC
TRBV2	few	TRBJ1-4	NA	CASRLQPSTNEKLFF	TGTGCCAGCAGGCTACAGCCTTCAACTAATGAAAAACTGTTTTTT
TRBV4-3	NA	TRBJ2-3	TRBD2	CASSQVFSGGRADTQYF	TGCGCCAGCAGCCAAGTTTTTAGCGGGGGGCGGGCAGATACGCAGTATTTT
TRBV3-1/TRBV3-2	once	TRBJ2-3	TRBD2	CASRPGGADTQYF	TGTGCCAGCAGGCCCGGGGGGGCAGATACGCAGTATTTT
TRBV6-5	NA	TRBJ1-1	TRBD1	CASRADRQAEAFF	TGTGCCAGCAGAGCGGACAGGCAAGCTGAAGCTTTCTTT
TRBV25-1	NA	TRBJ2-7	NA	CASSLGARREQYF	TGTGCCAGCAGCCTGGGCGCTAGGAGGGAGCAGTACTTC
TRBV30	many	TRBJ1-5	NA	CAWSRGANQPQHF	TGTGCCTGGAGTCGGGGGGCTAATCAGCCCCAGCATTTT
TRBV5-1	few	TRBJ2-1	TRBD2	CASTLSQRGYNEQFF	TGCGCCAGCACCTTATCCCAGCGGGGATACAATGAGCAGTTCTTC
TRBV28	NA	TRBJ1-4	TRBD1	CASSLAGGTDNEKLFF	TGTGCCAGCAGTTTGGCAGGGGGGACAGATAATGAAAAACTGTTTTTT
TRBV28	NA	TRBJ1-4	NA	CASRGPNEKLFF	TGTGCCTCCCGTGGGCCTAATGAAAAACTGTTTTTT
TRBV28	NA	TRBJ2-3	NA	CASSFRRNTQYF	TGTGCCAGCAGTTTCCGGAGAAATACGCAGTATTTT
TRBV5-1	NA	TRBJ2-3	NA	CASSPDIDTQYF	TGCGCCAGCAGCCCCGACATCGATACGCAGTATTTT
TRBV7-9	few	TRBJ1-2	NA	CASSLMTVNYGYTF	TGTGCCAGCAGCTTGATGACAGTTAACTATGGCTACACCTTC
TRBV3-1/TRBV3-2	NA	TRBJ2-1	TRBD2	CASSERSSGRHNEQFF	TGTGCCAGCAGCGAACGGTCTAGCGGGAGACACAATGAGCAGTTCTTC
TRBV7-9	NA	TRBJ2-3	NA	CASSLGQSSSTDTQYF	TGTGCCAGCAGCTTAGGACAATCTTCTAGCACAGATACGCAGTATTTT
TRBV19	NA	TRBJ1-2	NA	CASSISLGAYLYGYTF	TGTGCCAGTAGTATAAGTCTGGGGGCTTACCTCTATGGCTACACCTTC
TRBV5-1	NA	TRBJ2-3	TRBD1	CASSGAPGQTTDTQYF	TGCGCCAGCAGCGGAGCTCCGGGACAGACCACAGATACGCAGTATTTT
TRBV5-6	NA	TRBJ1-6	TRBD1	CASSLPGQSPLHF	TGTGCCAGCAGCTTGCCGGGACAGTCACCCCTCCACTTT
TRBV7-2	NA	TRBJ2-1	TRBD1	CASSSRQGSGEQFF	TGTGCCAGCAGCTCCCGACAGGGGTCGGGTGAGCAGTTCTTC
TRBV6-5	NA	TRBJ2-1	TRBD2	CASSYSTSGRAGQFF	TGTGCCAGCAGTTACTCGACTAGCGGGAGGGCGGGGCAGTTCTTC
TRBV11-3	NA	TRBJ1-2	NA	CASRRGGCKPGGYTF	TGTGCCAGCAGGAGGGGGGGCTGCAAGCCTGGCGGCTACACCTTC
TRBV27	few	TRBJ2-2	NA	CAGAKRQGGWTGELFF	TGTGCCGGGGCCAAAAGGCAAGGGGGTTGGACCGGGGAGCTGTTTTTT
TRBV11-2	NA	TRBJ2-1	TRBD2	CASSLDLGAGGEEQFF	TGTGCCAGCAGCTTAGATCTAGGGGCCGGGGGGGAGGAGCAGTTCTTC
TRBV29-1	NA	TRBJ1-5	NA	CSVDPGGNQPQHF	TGCAGCGTCGACCCCGGGGGCAATCAGCCCCAGCATTTT
TRBV12-3/TRBV12-4	NA	TRBJ1-2	TRBD1	CASSFQGGHGYTF	TGTGCCAGCAGTTTCCAGGGGGGCCATGGCTACACCTTC
TRBV7-8	NA	TRBJ1-2	TRBD1	CASSRTGRNYGYTF	TGTGCCAGCAGCCGGACAGGAAGGAACTATGGCTACACCTTC
TRBV5-5	NA	TRBJ2-7	TRBD2	CASSLEGTSASYEQYF	TGTGCCAGCAGCTTGGAAGGGACTAGCGCTTCCTACGAGCAGTACTTC
TRBV19	NA	TRBJ2-5	NA	CASSLHSSAGHAETQYF	TGTGCCAGTAGTCTCCACTCTAGTGCAGGGCATGCGGAGACCCAGTACTTC
TRBV2	once	TRBJ2-1	TRBD2	CASSDSGLAGVARRFF	TGTGCCAGCAGTGACTCCGGACTAGCGGGAGTAGCCCGCAGGTTCTTC
TRBV19	NA	TRBJ2-6	NA	CASISTDRYYSGANVLTF	TGTGCCAGTATCTCCACAGACAGGTACTACTCTGGGGCCAACGTCCTGACTTTC
TRBV7-3	NA	TRBJ2-5	NA	CASSPTRTQETQYF	TGTGCCAGCAGCCCGACTAGAACTCAAGAGACCCAGTACTTC
TRBV10-3	NA	TRBJ2-5	NA	CAISESGAAGETQYF	TGTGCCATCAGTGAGTCGGGAGCCGCGGGGGAGACCCAGTACTTC
TRBV2	few	TRBJ1-4	NA	CASQRREANEKLFF	TGTGCCAGCCAGCGCAGGGAGGCTAATGAAAAACTGTTTTTT
TRBV10-2	few	TRBJ1-6	NA	CASSEGTFGSPLHF	TGCGCCAGCAGTGAAGGGACATTCGGTTCACCCCTCCACTTT
TRBV29-1	NA	TRBJ2-3	NA	CSAPEAKNTDTQYF	TGCAGCGCGCCTGAAGCCAAGAACACAGATACGCAGTATTTT
TRBV4-1	NA	TRBJ2-7	TRBD1	CASSSRTGESYEQYF	TGCGCCAGCAGTTCTCGGACAGGGGAATCCTACGAGCAGTACTTC
TRBV5-4	NA	TRBJ1-3	NA	CASSSDMLSGNTIYF	TGTGCCAGCAGCTCGGACATGCTATCTGGAAACACCATATATTTT
TRBV7-9	NA	TRBJ2-3	NA	CASSLGGGASTDTQYF	TGTGCCAGCAGCTTAGGCGGCGGGGCGAGCACAGATACGCAGTATTTT
TRBV27	NA	TRBJ2-6	TRBD1	CASSFHRDSWSGANVLTF	TGTGCCAGCAGTTTTCACCGGGACAGTTGGTCTGGGGCCAACGTCCTGACTTTC
TRBV6-5	NA	TRBJ1-1	NA	CASSHTGEAFF	TGTGCCAGCAGTCACACAGGTGAAGCTTTCTTT
TRBV5-6	NA	TRBJ2-1	NA	CASSLGGYTNEQFF	TGTGCCAGCAGCTTGGGCGGCTATACCAATGAGCAGTTCTTC
TRBV2	NA	TRBJ2-7	NA	CASSEDNYEQYF	TGTGCCAGCAGTGAAGACAACTACGAGCAGTACTTC
TRBV30	NA	TRBJ1-6	NA	CAWSVAGNSPLHF	TGTGCCTGGAGTGTGGCAGGGAATTCACCCCTCCACTTT
TRBV6-4	once	TRBJ2-1	NA	CASRLDKGIGEQFF	TGTGCCAGCAGATTGGACAAGGGGATAGGTGAGCAGTTCTTC
TRBV2	NA	TRBJ1-2	NA	CASSERGLYGYTF	TGTGCCAGCAGTGAAAGGGGACTCTATGGCTACACCTTC
TRBV19	NA	TRBJ1-5	NA	CASSMGRRWGDQPQHF	TGTGCCAGTAGTATGGGAAGACGGTGGGGGGATCAGCCCCAGCATTTT
TRBV5-1	NA	TRBJ1-3	NA	CASSLLSSGNTIYF	TGCGCCAGCAGCCTTCTAAGCTCTGGAAACACCATATATTTT
TRBV12-3/TRBV12-4	NA	TRBJ1-1	NA	CASSFKGHTEAFF	TGTGCCAGCAGTTTTAAGGGGCACACTGAAGCTTTCTTT
TRBV4-3	NA	TRBJ2-3	TRBD2	CASSRGNGGASTDTQYF	TGCGCCAGCAGCCGAGGAAACGGGGGGGCTTCGACAGATACGCAGTATTTT
TRBV6-1	few	TRBJ1-6	NA	CASSEARGKTTLHF	TGTGCCAGCAGTGAAGCGCGGGGGAAAACCACCCTCCACTTT
TRBV19	NA	TRBJ1-2	NA	CASSIEEPDNYGYTF	TGTGCCAGTAGTATAGAAGAACCAGATAACTATGGCTACACCTTC
TRBV6-1	NA	TRBJ1-2	NA	CASSDQDSPNYGYTF	TGTGCCAGCAGTGACCAGGACAGCCCCAACTATGGCTACACCTTC
TRBV11-2	NA	TRBJ2-5	NA	CASSPPLLETQYF	TGTGCCAGCAGCCCCCCGTTACTGGAGACCCAGTACTTC
TRBV5-1	NA	TRBJ2-7	TRBD1	CASSFNRGTYEQYF	TGCGCCAGCAGCTTCAACAGGGGAACCTACGAGCAGTACTTC
TRBV2	NA	TRBJ2-3	NA	CARSTSRDSDTQYF	TGTGCCAGATCGACTAGTAGGGATTCAGATACGCAGTATTTT
TRBV9	few	TRBJ1-2	TRBD1	CASSVGGRGRDGYTF	TGTGCCAGCAGCGTAGGGGGCAGGGGGCGCGATGGCTACACCTTC
TRBV6-5	NA	TRBJ1-1	NA	CASSYSFIHMNTEAFF	TGTGCCAGCAGTTACTCGTTCATCCACATGAACACTGAAGCTTTCTTT
TRBV13	once	TRBJ2-7	TRBD2	CASTPREGYHEQYF	TGTGCCAGCACTCCCCGGGAGGGCTATCACGAGCAGTACTTC
TRBV3-1/TRBV3-2	NA	TRBJ1-2	NA	CASSQGGTSYGYTF	TGTGCCAGCAGCCAAGGTGGGACTTCGTATGGCTACACCTTC